These 22 T cell receptor beta chains were all obtained from the same sample, sequenced in a study of blood T cell repertoires in COVID-19. Repertoires were generated with immunoSEQ multiplex PCR, while TCRdb's copy carries only in-frame clones and drops some. This sample yields around 130,000 clones, of which about four fifths are seen a single time; 16% belongs to the top ten. Sequencing used peripheral blood. The receptors shown here come from a man aged 60-69 years with active or convalescent COVID-19.

The V and J genes are TRBV6-5 and TRBJ1-2; 9 bases are a match to TRBD1. Germline lookup yields CDR1 MNHEY and CDR2 SVGAGI. Germline trimming cut 4 bases from V and 7 bases from J; bases unmatched to any gene: 10. There are 15 residues in the CDR3. For the CDR3, the DNA is TGTGCCAGCAGTTTCCAGAACAGGGGGCAATCTGGCTACACCTTC. Translation: CASSFQNRGQSGYTF.

This clone came up once. The chain employs TRBV4-3 and TRBJ1-4; 9 nucleotides agree with TRBD1. CDR3 length equals 14 residues. V shed 6 bases, J shed 9 bases, and the junction held 8 bases outside the gene matches. Germline V CDR1 and CDR2: LGHNA, YSLEER. The CDR3 DNA reads as TGCGCCAGCAGTCTCGGGACAGGGATGCAAAAACTGTTTTTT. Translation gives CASSLGTGMQKLFF.

J is TRBJ2-5 and V is TRBV7-2, with TRBD2 identical over 14 bases. CDR1 is SGHTA and CDR2 is FQGNSA in the germline V gene. The CDR3 loop spans 16 amino acids. The V and J ends lost 5 bases and 4 bases, in that order; junction bases with no gene match: 6. In nucleotides, the CDR3 is TGTGCCAGCAGCCGGGGGACTAGCGGGAGATCAGAGACCCAGTACTTC. Protein: CASSRGTSGRSETQYF.

Concerning this clone: A read error may produce the germline difference seen at one junction end. The chain has TRBV2 and TRBJ1-2; TRBD1 matches at 7 bases. Germline V gene sequence: CDR1 SNHLY, CDR2 FYNNEI. CDR3 length: 10 residues. The CDR3 nucleotides read TGTGCCAGCAGTGAAATTGGGGACAGATTC. Translated, it gives CASSEIGDRF.

V is TRBV10-2 and J is TRBJ1-2; D unclear. The V end was cut by 4 bases, the J end by 2 bases, with 11 bases between. The germline gives CDR1 WSHSY, CDR2 SAAADI. The CDR3 spans 14 residues. The CDR3 reads CASSAAQVNYGYTF. In nucleotides, the CDR3 is TGCGCCAGCAGTGCTGCGCAGGTGAACTATGGCTACACCTTC.

The chain is built from TRBV6-5 and TRBJ1-2, with D maybe TRBD1 (5 bases). Per the germline V gene, CDR1 is MNHEY and CDR2 is SVGAGI. Trimming took 8 bases from V and 5 from J, leaving 15 bases between them. CDR3 length equals 13 residues. Written as DNA, the CDR3 is TGTGCCAGCCCTATACCGGGACTTTATGGCTACACCTTC. Amino acid sequence: CASPIPGLYGYTF.

The chain couples TRBV6-2 or TRBV6-3 to TRBJ2-5, with 7 bases matching TRBD2. The trim removed 2 bases at V and 5 bases at J, leaving 2 bases unmatched. CDR1 MNHEY and CDR2 SVGEGT come from the germline V gene. There are 13 residues in the CDR3. As DNA, the CDR3 is TGTGCCAGCAGTTACATGGGAGGGGAGACCCAGTACTTC. It specifies CASSYMGGETQYF.

This clone was seen a handful of times. V gene TRBV14 combines with J gene TRBJ1-2, with TRBD1 as a possible D gene (5 bases). This CDR3 contains 16 residues. The germline V gene encodes CDR1 SGHDN and CDR2 FVKESK. Trimming took 1 base from V and 3 from J, leaving 15 bases between them. In nucleotides, the CDR3 is TGTGCCAGCAGCCAAGGAGCCCCGACGGGGGACTATGGCTACACCTTC. It yields the protein CASSQGAPTGDYGYTF.

This chain uses TRBV6-5 with TRBJ2-7; the match to TRBD2 covers 14 bases. The CDR3 extends over 16 amino acids. Germline CDR1 MNHEY, CDR2 SVGAGI. Trimming removed 4 bases from V and 0 bases from J; junction bases left unmatched: 2. CDR3 residues: CASSLGTSGGSYEQYF. The DNA for the CDR3 is TGTGCCAGCAGTTTGGGGACTAGCGGGGGCTCCTACGAGCAGTACTTC.

The V gene is TRBV18, the J gene TRBJ2-2; D is perhaps TRBD1 (5 bases). Trimming removed 4 bases at V and 3 bases at J, with 9 bases between. Per germline, CDR1 KGHSH and CDR2 LQKENI. The CDR3 consists of 14 residues. CDR3 in DNA: TGTGCCAGCTCACGGACCAGGGACACCGGGGAGCTGTTTTTT. Protein: CASSRTRDTGELFF.

The V call is TRBV24-1, the J call TRBJ1-2, with D tentatively TRBD1 (6 bases). In germline, CDR1 is KGHDR, CDR2 SFDVKD. CDR3 length: 14 residues. The V end lost 3 bases, the J end lost 7 bases, and 14 bases lay between the germline ends. In nucleotides, the CDR3 is TGTGCCACCAGTGATAGAGACAGGCTTGCTGGCTACACCTTC. It encodes CATSDRDRLAGYTF.

J is TRBJ2-3 and V is TRBV4-1, with 9 bases that match TRBD2. This CDR3 contains 21 residues. Trimming at V came to 1 base and at J to 2 bases, leaving 19 bases not matched to a gene. CDR1 MGHRA and CDR2 YSYEKL come from the germline V gene. CDR3 region: CASSQAVSYLASGRTTDTQYF. The CDR3 DNA reads as TGCGCCAGCAGCCAAGCGGTTTCGTATTTGGCGAGCGGGAGGACCACAGATACGCAGTATTTT.

The V and J genes are TRBV5-4 and TRBJ1-1; possible D gene TRBD1, 6 bases. Germline CDR1 SGHNT, CDR2 YYREEE (reference sequence). CDR3 length equals 14 residues. Trimming stripped 5 bases from V and 7 bases from J, with 18 bases between. The CDR3 region is CASSFRTDRYEAFF. The CDR3 DNA is TGTGCCAGCAGTTTTAGGACAGACCGATATGAAGCTTTCTTT.

The chain carries TRBV5-4 and TRBJ2-2; TRBD2 aligns across 9 bases. This CDR3 has 14 amino acids. The V gene's germline CDR1 is SGHNT and CDR2 YYREEE (reference sequence). V lost 6 bases to trimming and J lost 0 bases; unmatched junction nucleotides: 0. CDR3 sequence: CASTSGTNTGELFF. The CDR3 nucleotides are TGTGCCAGCACTAGCGGGACGAACACCGGGGAGCTGTTTTTT.

The rearrangement links TRBV6-1 to TRBJ2-7; 10 nucleotides agree with TRBD2. The J segment lost 3 bases and the V segment lost 2 bases, leaving 4 bases of the junction unmatched. Germline V gives CDR1 MNHNS, CDR2 SASEGT. This CDR3 region has 15 residues. This chain's CDR3 is CASSERASGSYEQYF. The CDR3, as DNA: TGTGCCAGCAGTGAACGGGCTAGCGGGAGCTACGAGCAGTACTTC.

A few counts support this clone. For the CDR3, the DNA is TGTGCCAGCTCACCGGACGCAGGGCCCTACGAGCAGTACTTC. Translated, it gives CASSPDAGPYEQYF. This chain links TRBV18 with TRBJ2-7; perhaps TRBD1 as D (5 bases). The V gene lost 3 bases and the J gene lost 2 bases, with 11 bases spanning the gap. The CDR3 contains 14 residues. The germline V gene has CDR1 KGHSH and CDR2 LQKENI. Based on the CDR3 plus reference TRBV18 and TRBJ2-7, the full variable domain is NAGVMQNPRHLVRRRGQEARLRCSPMKGHSHVYWYRQLPEEGLKFMVYLQKENIIDESGMPKERFSAEFPKEGPSILRIQQVVRGDSAAYFCASSPDAGPYEQYFGPGTRLTVT.

The CDR3 protein is CASSYYAGLAGETQYF. The CDR3 DNA follows: TGTGCCAGCAGTTACTATGCGGGACTAGCGGGAGAGACCCAGTACTTC. This chain uses TRBV6-5 with TRBJ2-5; TRBD2 matches at 12 bases. From germline, CDR1 is MNHEY and CDR2 SVGAGI. The V segment lost 1 base and the J segment 4 bases; nucleotides outside the gene matches: 4. The CDR3 is 16 amino acids.

The chain employs TRBV7-2 and TRBJ2-7; 7 nucleotides align to TRBD2. Germline V lookup: CDR1 SGHTA, CDR2 FQGNSA. The CDR3 runs to 14 residues. The J segment lost 3 bases and the V segment lost 5 bases, leaving 7 bases of the junction unmatched. Here the CDR3 reads CASSTSSGYYEQYF. DNA of the CDR3: TGTGCCAGCAGCACCTCTAGCGGCTACTACGAGCAGTACTTC.

The chain employs TRBV7-2 and TRBJ2-5; D is ambiguous. CDR3 length: 13 amino acids. Germline V gene sequence: CDR1 SGHTA, CDR2 FQGNSA. V lost 2 bases and J 4 bases, leaving 8 bases between the germline ends. CDR3 amino acids: CASSLSSLETQYF. In DNA form, the CDR3 reads TGTGCCAGCAGCTTAAGCTCTCTAGAGACCCAGTACTTC. Complete variable domain (other parts from reference TRBV7-2 and TRBJ2-5): GAGVSQSPSNKVTEKGKDVELRCDPISGHTALYWYRQSLGQGLEFLIYFQGNSAPDKSGLPSDRFSAERTGGSVSTLTIQRTQQEDSAVYLCASSLSSLETQYFGPGTRLLVL.

The chain uses TRBV11-2 and TRBJ2-1; maybe TRBD1 (6 bases). The length of the CDR3 is 16 residues. The germline V gene has CDR1 SGHAT and CDR2 FQNNGV. Between the trimmed V and J ends, which lost 1 base and 6 bases, there was a span of 16 bases. The CDR3 region has the DNA TGTGCCAGCAGCTTAGCAGGACAGCCGGGCCTCAATGAGCAGTTCTTC. Translation: CASSLAGQPGLNEQFF.

The chain is built from TRBV7-2 and TRBJ1-2; 7 nucleotides match TRBD1. Germline V lookup: CDR1 SGHTA, CDR2 FQGNSA. The CDR3 sequence is 17 residues long. Trimming took 0 bases from V and 4 from J; bases not matched to a gene: 11. The CDR3 loop is CASSLALRQGGSYGYTF. The CDR3 nucleotides are TGTGCCAGCAGCTTAGCGCTGCGACAGGGAGGTAGCTATGGCTACACCTTC.

V gene TRBV6-5 combines with J gene TRBJ1-5, with a tentative D call TRBD1 (5 bases). Germline CDR1 MNHEY, CDR2 SVGAGI. This CDR3 is 15 amino acids long. V lost 5 bases to trimming and J lost 6 bases, with 17 bases between them. The CDR3, as DNA: TGTGCCAGCAGTCCCCGGTGGACACTAAGTCAGCCCCAGCATTTT. This codes for CASSPRWTLSQPQHF.